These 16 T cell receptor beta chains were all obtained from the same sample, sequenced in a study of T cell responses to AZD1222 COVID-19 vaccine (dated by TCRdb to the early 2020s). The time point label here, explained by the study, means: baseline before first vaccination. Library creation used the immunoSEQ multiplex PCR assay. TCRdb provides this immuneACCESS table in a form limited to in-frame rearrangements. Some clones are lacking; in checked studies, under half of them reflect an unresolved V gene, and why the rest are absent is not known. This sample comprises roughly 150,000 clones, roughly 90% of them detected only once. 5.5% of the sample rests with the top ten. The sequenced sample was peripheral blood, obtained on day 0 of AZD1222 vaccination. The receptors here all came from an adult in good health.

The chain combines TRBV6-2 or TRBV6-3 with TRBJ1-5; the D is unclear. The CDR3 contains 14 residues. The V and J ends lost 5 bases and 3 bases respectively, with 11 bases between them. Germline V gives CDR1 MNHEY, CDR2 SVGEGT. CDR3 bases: TGTGCCAGCAGTCAGGATCGGGTCAATCAGCCCCAGCATTTT. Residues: CASSQDRVNQPQHF.

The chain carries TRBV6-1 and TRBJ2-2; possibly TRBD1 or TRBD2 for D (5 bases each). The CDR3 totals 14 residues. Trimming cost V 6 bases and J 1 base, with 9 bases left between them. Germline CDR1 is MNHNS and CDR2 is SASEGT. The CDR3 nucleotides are TGTGCCAGCAGCTGGGACGGGAACACCGGGGAGCTGTTTTTT. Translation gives CASSWDGNTGELFF.

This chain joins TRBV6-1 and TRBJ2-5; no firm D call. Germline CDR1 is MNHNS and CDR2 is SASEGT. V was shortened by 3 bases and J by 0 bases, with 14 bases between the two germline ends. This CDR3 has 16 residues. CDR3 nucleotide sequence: TGTGCCAGCAGTGATCTCCGGGCAGGTAACCAAGAGACCCAGTACTTC. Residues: CASSDLRAGNQETQYF.

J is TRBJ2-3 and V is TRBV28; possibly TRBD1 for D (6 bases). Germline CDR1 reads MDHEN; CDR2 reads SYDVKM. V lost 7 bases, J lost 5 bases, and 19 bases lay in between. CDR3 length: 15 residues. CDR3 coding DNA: TGTGCCAGCACCCACTTTAACAGGGAGCAAGATACGCAGTATTTT. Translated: CASTHFNREQDTQYF.

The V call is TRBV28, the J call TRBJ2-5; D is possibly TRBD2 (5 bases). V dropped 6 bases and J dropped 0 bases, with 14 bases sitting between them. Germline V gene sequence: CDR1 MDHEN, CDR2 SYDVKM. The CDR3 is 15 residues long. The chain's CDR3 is CASSPERGYQETQYF. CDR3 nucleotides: TGTGCCAGCAGCCCCGAGCGCGGGTACCAAGAGACCCAGTACTTC.

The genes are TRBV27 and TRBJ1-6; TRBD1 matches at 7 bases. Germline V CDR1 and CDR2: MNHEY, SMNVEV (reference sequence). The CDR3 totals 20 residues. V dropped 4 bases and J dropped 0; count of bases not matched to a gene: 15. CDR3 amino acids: CASSSQPYGQARSYNSPLHF. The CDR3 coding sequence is TGTGCCAGCAGTTCCCAGCCCTACGGACAGGCCCGCTCCTATAATTCACCCCTCCACTTT.

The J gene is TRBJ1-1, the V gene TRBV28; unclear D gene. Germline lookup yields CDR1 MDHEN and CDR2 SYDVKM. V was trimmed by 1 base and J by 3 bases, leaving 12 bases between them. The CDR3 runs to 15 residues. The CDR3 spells CASSLSAGMDTEAFF. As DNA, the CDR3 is TGTGCCAGCAGTTTATCGGCGGGCATGGACACTGAAGCTTTCTTT.

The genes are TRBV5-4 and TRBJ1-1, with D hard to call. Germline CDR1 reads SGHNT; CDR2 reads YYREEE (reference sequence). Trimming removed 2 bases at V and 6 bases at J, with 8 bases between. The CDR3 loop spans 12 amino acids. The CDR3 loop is CASSFQEAEAFF. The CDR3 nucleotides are TGTGCCAGCAGCTTCCAAGAAGCTGAAGCTTTCTTT.

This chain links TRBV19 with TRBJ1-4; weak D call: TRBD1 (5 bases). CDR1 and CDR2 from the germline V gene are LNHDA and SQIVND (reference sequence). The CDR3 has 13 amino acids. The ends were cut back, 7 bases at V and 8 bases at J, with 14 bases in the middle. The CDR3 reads CASIGGTGEKLFF. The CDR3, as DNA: TGTGCCAGTATCGGGGGGACTGGGGAAAAACTGTTTTTT.

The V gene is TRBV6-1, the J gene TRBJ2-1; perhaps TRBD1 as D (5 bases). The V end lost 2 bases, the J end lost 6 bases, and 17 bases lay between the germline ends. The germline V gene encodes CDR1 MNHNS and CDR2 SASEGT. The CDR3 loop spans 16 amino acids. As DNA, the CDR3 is TGTGCCAGCAGTGAAAGCAGGGCCTACATACTCAATGAGCAGTTCTTC. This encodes CASSESRAYILNEQFF.

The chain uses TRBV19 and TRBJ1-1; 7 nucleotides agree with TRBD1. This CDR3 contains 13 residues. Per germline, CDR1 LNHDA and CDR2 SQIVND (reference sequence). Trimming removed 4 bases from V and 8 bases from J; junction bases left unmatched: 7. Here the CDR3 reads CASSTTGVQEAFF. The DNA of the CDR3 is TGTGCCAGTAGTACAACAGGGGTTCAAGAAGCTTTCTTT.

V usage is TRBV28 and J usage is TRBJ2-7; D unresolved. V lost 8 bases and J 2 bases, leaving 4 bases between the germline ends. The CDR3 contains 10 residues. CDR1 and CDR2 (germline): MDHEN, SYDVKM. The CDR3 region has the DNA TGTGCCAGCGGGGCCTACGAGCAGTACTTC. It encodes CASGAYEQYF.

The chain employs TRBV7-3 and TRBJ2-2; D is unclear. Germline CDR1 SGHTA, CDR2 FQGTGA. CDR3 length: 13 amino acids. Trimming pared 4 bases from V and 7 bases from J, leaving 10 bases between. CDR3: CASSSTYNGELFF. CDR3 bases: TGTGCCAGCAGCTCTACCTACAACGGGGAGCTGTTTTTT.

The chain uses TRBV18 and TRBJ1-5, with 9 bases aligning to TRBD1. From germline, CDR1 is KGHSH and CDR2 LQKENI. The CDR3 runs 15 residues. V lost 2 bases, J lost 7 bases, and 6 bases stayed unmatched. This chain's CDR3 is CASSPGTGRGQPQHF. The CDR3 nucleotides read TGTGCCAGCTCACCAGGGACAGGGAGAGGGCAGCCCCAGCATTTT. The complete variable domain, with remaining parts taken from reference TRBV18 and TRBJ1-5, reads NAGVMQNPRHLVRRRGQEARLRCSPMKGHSHVYWYRQLPEEGLKFMVYLQKENIIDESGMPKERFSAEFPKEGPSILRIQQVVRGDSAAYFCASSPGTGRGQPQHFGDGTRLSIL.

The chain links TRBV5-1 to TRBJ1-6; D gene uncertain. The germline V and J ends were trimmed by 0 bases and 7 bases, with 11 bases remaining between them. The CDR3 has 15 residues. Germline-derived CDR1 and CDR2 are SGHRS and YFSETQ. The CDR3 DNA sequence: TGCGCCAGCAGCTTGGGTCCAGGTTACAATTCACCCCTCCACTTT. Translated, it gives CASSLGPGYNSPLHF. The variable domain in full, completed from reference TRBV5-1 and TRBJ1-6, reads KAGVTQTPRYLIKTRGQQVTLSCSPISGHRSVSWYQQTPGQGLQFLFEYFSETQRNKGNFPGRFSGRQFSNSRSEMNVSTLELGDSALYLCASSLGPGYNSPLHFGNGTRLTVT.

The CDR3, as DNA: TGTGCCAGTAGTTCGGGGCAGCTTATTTATGGCTACACCTTC. Protein sequence: CASSSGQLIYGYTF. The gene calls are TRBV19 and TRBJ1-2; TRBD1 might be the D (5 bases). The CDR3 is 14 amino acids. The germline V gene encodes CDR1 LNHDA and CDR2 SQIVND (reference sequence). Deletions cut 5 bases from V and 5 bases from J, with 15 bases between.